The TCR beta chain described here comes from a study of CD8+CD57+ T cells in acquired aplastic anemia. Study-wide results and limits: In common between the patients and the controls were approximately 28 CD8+ CDR3 sequences. No significant difference in CD8+ Simpson's diversity was found between patients and controls.

This CDR3 is 13 amino acids long. CDR1 SGDLS and CDR2 YYNGEE come from the germline V gene. Trimming shortened V by 4 bases and J by 4 bases, and 10 bases separated the two germline ends. This clonotype was detected a few times. Antigen unknown. Researchers used genomic DNA as the template to profile TCR beta VDJ and CDR3. From the reads, TCRdb called clonotypes with MiXCR, one entry per CDR3 protein. The data show around 430,000 distinct CDR3 sequences, over 25% seen once. Only patients with CD8+CD57+ cell expansion on flow cytometry were chosen for sequencing. In all patients, the disease was severe acquired aplastic anemia.

The sequencing input was sorted CD4+, CD8+, or CD8+CD57+ T cells (not recorded which) from PBMCs. The clonotype comes from a human donor with aplastic anemia. V and J are TRBV9 and TRBJ2-3; a weak D match, TRBD1 (5 bases). The CDR3 spells CASSQEGADTQYF. As DNA, the CDR3 is TGTGCCAGCAGCCAAGAAGGGGCAGATACGCAGTATTTT.